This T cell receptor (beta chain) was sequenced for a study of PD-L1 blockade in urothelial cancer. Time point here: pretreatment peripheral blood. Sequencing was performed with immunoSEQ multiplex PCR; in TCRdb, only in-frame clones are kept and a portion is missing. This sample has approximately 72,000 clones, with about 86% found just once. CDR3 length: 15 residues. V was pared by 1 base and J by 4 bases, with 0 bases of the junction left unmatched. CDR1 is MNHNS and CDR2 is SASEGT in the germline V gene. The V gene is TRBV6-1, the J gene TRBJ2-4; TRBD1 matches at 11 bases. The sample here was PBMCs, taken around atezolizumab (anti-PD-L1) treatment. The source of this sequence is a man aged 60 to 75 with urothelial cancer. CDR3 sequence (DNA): TGTGCCAGCAGTGAAGGGGACAGGGGGAAAAACATTCAGTACTTC. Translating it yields CASSEGDRGKNIQYF.